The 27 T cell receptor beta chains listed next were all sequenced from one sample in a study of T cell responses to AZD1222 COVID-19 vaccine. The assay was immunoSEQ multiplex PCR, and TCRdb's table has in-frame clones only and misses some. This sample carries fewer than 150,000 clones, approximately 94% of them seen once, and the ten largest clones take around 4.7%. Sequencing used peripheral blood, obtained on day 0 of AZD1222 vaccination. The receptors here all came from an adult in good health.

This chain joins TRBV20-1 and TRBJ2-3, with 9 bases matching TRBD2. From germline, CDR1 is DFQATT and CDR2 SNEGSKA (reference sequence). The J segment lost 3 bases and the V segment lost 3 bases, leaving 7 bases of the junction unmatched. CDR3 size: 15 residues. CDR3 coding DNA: TGCAGTGCTAGTCGGCTAGCGGGGAAAACAGATACGCAGTATTTT. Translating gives CSASRLAGKTDTQYF.

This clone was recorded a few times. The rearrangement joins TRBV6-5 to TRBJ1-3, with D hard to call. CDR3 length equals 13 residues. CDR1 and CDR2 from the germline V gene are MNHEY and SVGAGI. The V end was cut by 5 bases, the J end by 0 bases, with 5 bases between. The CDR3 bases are TGTGCCAGCAGTCCCATCTCTGGAAACACCATATATTTT. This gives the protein CASSPISGNTIYF.

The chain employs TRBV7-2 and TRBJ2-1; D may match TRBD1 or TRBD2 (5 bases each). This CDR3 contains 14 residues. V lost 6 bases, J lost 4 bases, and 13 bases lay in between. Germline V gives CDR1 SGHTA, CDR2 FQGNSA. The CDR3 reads CASRGVVAYNEQFF. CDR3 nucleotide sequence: TGTGCCAGCAGGGGGGTCGTTGCTTACAATGAGCAGTTCTTC.

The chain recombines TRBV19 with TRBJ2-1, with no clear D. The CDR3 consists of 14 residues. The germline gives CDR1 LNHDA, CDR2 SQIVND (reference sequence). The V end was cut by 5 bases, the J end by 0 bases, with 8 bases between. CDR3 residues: CASSPESSYNEQFF. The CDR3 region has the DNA TGTGCCAGTAGTCCAGAGAGCTCCTACAATGAGCAGTTCTTC.

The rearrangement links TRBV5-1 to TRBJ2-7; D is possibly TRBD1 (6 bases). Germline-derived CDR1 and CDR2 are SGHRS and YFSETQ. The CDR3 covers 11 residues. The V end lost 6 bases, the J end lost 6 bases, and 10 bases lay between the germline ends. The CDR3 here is CASTYRAEQYF. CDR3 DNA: TGCGCCAGCACCTACAGGGCCGAGCAGTACTTC.

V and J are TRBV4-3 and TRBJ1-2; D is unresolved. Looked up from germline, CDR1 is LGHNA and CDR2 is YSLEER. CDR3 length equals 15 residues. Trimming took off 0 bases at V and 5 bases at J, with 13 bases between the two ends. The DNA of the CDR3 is TGCGCCAGCAGCCAAGATATAGTTACGCGGTATGGCTACACCTTC. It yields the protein CASSQDIVTRYGYTF.

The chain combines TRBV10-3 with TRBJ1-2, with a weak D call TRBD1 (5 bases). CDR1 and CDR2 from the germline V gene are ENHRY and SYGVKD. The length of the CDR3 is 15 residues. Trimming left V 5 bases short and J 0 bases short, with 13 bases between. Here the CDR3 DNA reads TGTGCCATCAGTCTGTTGGGGGAAACTAACTATGGCTACACCTTC. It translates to CAISLLGETNYGYTF.

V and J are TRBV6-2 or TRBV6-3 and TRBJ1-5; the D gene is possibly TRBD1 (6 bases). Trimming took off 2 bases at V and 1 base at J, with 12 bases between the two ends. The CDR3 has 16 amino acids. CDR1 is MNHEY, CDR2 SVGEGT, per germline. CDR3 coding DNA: TGTGCCAGCAGTTACCCGGGGGCCCGGAGCAATCAGCCCCAGCATTTT. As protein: CASSYPGARSNQPQHF.

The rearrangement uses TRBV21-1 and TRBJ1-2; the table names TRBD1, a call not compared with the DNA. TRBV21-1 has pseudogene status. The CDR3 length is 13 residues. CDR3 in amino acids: CASSKTSNYGYTF. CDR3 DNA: TGTGCCAGCAGCAAAACAAGTAACTATGGCTACACCTTC.

The CDR3 reads CASSQATGESEKLFF. The DNA of the CDR3 is TGCGCCAGCAGCCAAGCGACAGGGGAAAGTGAAAAACTGTTTTTT. J is TRBJ1-4 and V is TRBV4-1; TRBD1 matches at 8 bases. Per the germline V gene, CDR1 is MGHRA and CDR2 is YSYEKL. The CDR3 covers 15 residues. V lost 1 base to trimming and J lost 7 bases; unmatched junction nucleotides: 5.

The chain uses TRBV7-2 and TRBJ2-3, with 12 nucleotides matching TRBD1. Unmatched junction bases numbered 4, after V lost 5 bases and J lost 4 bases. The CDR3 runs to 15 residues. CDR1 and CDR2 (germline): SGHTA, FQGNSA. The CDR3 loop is CASSRGQGASDTQYF. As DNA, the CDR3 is TGTGCCAGCAGCCGGGGACAGGGGGCATCAGATACGCAGTATTTT.

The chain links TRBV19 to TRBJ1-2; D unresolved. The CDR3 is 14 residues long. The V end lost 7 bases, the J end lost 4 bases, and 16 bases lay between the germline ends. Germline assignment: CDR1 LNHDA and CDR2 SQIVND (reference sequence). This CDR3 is CASKFAQASYGYTF. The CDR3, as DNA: TGTGCCAGTAAATTCGCTCAGGCGAGCTATGGCTACACCTTC.

Here the CDR3 DNA reads TGCAGTGCTGCAGGAGACAGTGAAGCTTTCTTT. This gives the protein CSAAGDSEAFF. The chain is built from TRBV20-1 and TRBJ1-1; D may be TRBD1 (5 bases). The germline V gene encodes CDR1 DFQATT and CDR2 SNEGSKA (reference sequence). The CDR3 has 11 amino acids. The germline V and J ends were trimmed by 5 bases and 7 bases, with 11 bases remaining between them.

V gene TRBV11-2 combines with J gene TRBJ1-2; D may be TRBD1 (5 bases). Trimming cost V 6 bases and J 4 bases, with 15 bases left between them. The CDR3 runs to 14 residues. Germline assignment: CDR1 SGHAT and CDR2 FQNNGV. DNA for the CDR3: TGTGCCAGCAGTTACGGGACGGCCGTCTATGGCTACACCTTC. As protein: CASSYGTAVYGYTF.

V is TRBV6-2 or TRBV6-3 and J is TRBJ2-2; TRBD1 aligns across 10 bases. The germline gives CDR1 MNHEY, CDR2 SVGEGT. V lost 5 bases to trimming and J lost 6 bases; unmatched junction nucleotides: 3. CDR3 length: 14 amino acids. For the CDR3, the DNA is TGTGCCAGCAGTCCGGGACAGGGGTCCGGGGAGCTGTTTTTT. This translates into CASSPGQGSGELFF.

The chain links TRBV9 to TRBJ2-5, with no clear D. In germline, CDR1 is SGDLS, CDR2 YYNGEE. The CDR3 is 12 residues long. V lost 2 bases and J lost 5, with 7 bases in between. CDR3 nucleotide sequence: TGTGCCAGCAGCGTCAAAGGGGAGACCCAGTACTTC. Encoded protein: CASSVKGETQYF.

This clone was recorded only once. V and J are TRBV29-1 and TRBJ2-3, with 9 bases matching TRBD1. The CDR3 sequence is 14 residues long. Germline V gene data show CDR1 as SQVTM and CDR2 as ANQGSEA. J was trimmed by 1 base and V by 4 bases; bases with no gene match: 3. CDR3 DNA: TGCAGCGTTGGCCGACAGGGGGGCACAGATACGCAGTATTTT. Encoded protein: CSVGRQGGTDTQYF.

The CDR3 DNA reads TGTGCCAGCAGCCAAGGGGGGACAGGGGGCGTCTATGGCTACACCTTC. It codes for CASSQGGTGGVYGYTF. The J gene is TRBJ1-2, the V gene TRBV7-8, with 12 bases identical to TRBD1. The J segment lost 4 bases and the V segment lost 5 bases, leaving 8 bases of the junction unmatched. There are 16 residues in the CDR3. CDR1 is SGHVS, CDR2 FQNEAQ, per germline. Supplemented by reference TRBV7-8 and TRBJ1-2, the full variable domain reads GAGVSQSPRYKVAKRGQDVALRCDPISGHVSLFWYQQALGQGPEFLTYFQNEAQLDKSGLPSDRFFAERPEGSVSTLKIQRTQQEDSAVYLCASSQGGTGGVYGYTFGSGTRLTVV.

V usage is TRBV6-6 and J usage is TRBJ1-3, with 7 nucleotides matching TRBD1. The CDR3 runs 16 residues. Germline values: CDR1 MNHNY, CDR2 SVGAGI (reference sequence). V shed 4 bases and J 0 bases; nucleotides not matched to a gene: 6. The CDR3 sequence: CASSSTGTVSGNTIYF. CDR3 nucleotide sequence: TGTGCCAGCAGTTCCACCGGGACAGTCTCTGGAAACACCATATATTTT.

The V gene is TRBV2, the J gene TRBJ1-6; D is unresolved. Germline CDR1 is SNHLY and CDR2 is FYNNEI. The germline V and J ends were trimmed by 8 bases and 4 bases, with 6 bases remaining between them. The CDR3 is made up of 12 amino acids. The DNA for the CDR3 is TGTGCCAGCCAGCTGTATAATTCACCCCTCCACTTT. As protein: CASQLYNSPLHF.

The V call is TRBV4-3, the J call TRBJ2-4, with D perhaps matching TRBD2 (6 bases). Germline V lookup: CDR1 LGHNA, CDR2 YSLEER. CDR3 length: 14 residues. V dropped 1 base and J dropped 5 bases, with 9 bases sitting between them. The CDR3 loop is CASSQGGGENIQYF. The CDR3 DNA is TGCGCCAGCAGCCAAGGAGGAGGGGAAAACATTCAGTACTTC.

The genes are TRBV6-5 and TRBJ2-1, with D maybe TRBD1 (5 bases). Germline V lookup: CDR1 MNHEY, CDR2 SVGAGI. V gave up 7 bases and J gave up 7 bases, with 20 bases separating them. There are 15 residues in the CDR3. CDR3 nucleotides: TGTGCCAGCACCCCAACCGGACACAGAGGAAATGAGCAGTTCTTC. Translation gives CASTPTGHRGNEQFF.

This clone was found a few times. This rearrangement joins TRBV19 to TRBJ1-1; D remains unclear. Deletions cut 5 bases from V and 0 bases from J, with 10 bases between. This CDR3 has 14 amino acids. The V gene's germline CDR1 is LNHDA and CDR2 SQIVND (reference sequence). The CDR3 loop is CASSYNSLNTEAFF. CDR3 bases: TGTGCCAGTAGTTACAATTCCCTGAACACTGAAGCTTTCTTT. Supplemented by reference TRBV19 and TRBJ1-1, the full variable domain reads DGGITQSPKYLFRKEGQNVTLSCEQNLNHDAMYWYRQDPGQGLRLIYYSQIVNDFQKGDIAEGYSVSREKKESFPLTVTSAQKNPTAFYLCASSYNSLNTEAFFGQGTRLTVV.

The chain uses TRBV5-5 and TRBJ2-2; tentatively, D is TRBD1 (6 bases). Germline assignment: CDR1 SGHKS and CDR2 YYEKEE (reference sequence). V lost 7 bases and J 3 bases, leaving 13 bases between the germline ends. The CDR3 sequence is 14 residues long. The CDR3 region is CASFRDTYTGELFF. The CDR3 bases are TGTGCCAGCTTCCGGGACACGTACACCGGGGAGCTGTTTTTT. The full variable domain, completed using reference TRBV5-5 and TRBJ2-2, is DAGVTQSPTHLIKTRGQQVTLRCSPISGHKSVSWYQQVLGQGPQFIFQYYEKEERGRGNFPDRFSARQFPNYSSELNVNALLLGDSALYLCASFRDTYTGELFFGEGSRLTVL.

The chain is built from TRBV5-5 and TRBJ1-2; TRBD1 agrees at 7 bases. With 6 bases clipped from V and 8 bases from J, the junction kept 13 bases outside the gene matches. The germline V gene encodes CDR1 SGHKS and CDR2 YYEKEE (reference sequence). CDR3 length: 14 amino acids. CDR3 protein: CASNSDRSLDGYTF. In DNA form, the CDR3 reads TGTGCCAGCAATTCGGACAGGAGTTTGGACGGCTACACCTTC. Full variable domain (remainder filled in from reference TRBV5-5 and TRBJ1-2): DAGVTQSPTHLIKTRGQQVTLRCSPISGHKSVSWYQQVLGQGPQFIFQYYEKEERGRGNFPDRFSARQFPNYSSELNVNALLLGDSALYLCASNSDRSLDGYTFGSGTRLTVV.

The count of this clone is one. The CDR3 DNA is TGTGCCTGGAGTGTACAGCTGAACACTGAAGCTTTCTTT. It specifies CAWSVQLNTEAFF. This chain uses TRBV30 with TRBJ1-1; D is ambiguous. V was cut by 0 bases and J by 0 bases, with 5 bases left in between. Germline CDR1 and CDR2: GTSNPN and SVGIG (reference sequence). There are 13 residues in the CDR3.

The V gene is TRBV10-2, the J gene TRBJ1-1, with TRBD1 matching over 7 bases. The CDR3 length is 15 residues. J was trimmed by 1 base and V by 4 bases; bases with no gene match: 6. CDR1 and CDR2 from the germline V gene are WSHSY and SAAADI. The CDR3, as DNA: TGCGCCAGCAGTGGGGGGACAGTTAGGAACACTGAAGCTTTCTTT. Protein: CASSGGTVRNTEAFF.